These T cell receptor beta chains were read from a single sample in a study of T cell responses to AZD1222 COVID-19 vaccine. Here immunoSEQ multiplex PCR was the method, and the copy in TCRdb shows in-frame clones only, minus some. The sample shows approximately 91,000 clones, around 93% of them seen only once. Sequenced material: peripheral blood, taken 28 days after the second AZD1222 dose. These receptors all come from an adult who received the AZD1222 COVID-19 vaccine. Both conserved end residues are part of each CDR3. A D gene is named only where the DNA matches it firmly. Clone size, where shown, is once, few, many, or a class for clones that have expanded.

TRBV7-8	TRBJ2-2	TRBD1	.	TGTGCCAGCAGCTTGAGAGGGGGCAACACCGGGGAGCTGTTTTTT	CASSLRGGNTGELFF
TRBV5-6	TRBJ1-4	.	.	TGTGCCAGCAGCTTTGCAGGGGTTGGTGAAAAACTGTTTTTT	CASSFAGVGEKLFF
TRBV7-8	TRBJ2-3	TRBD1	.	TGTGCCAGCAGCTTAGAGGGGGTTCAGGGGGAATCGGATACGCAGTATTTT	CASSLEGVQGESDTQYF
TRBV11-2	TRBJ1-5	.	.	TGTGCCAGCAGCGCCACACAGGGCTTCAATCAGCCCCAGCATTTT	CASSATQGFNQPQHF
TRBV28	TRBJ1-2	.	.	TGTGCCAGCAGTTTCGGGGTCGGGGCTCACTATGGCTACACCTTC	CASSFGVGAHYGYTF
TRBV5-4	TRBJ1-4	.	.	TGTGCCAGCAGCTTGTCTGGGGCGTCGGCCGAAAAACTGTTTTTT	CASSLSGASAEKLFF
TRBV7-8	TRBJ2-7	TRBD2	.	TGTGCCAGCAGCTTAGGGGGACTAGCGGGAGTTTACGAGCAGTACTTC	CASSLGGLAGVYEQYF
TRBV5-1	TRBJ2-7	TRBD2	.	TGCGCCAGCAGCTCTACCGGGACTAGCGGGAGAAACGAGCAGTACTTC	CASSSTGTSGRNEQYF
TRBV30	TRBJ1-4	.	.	TGTGCCTGGAGTGAGGACAGCGTGAATGAAAAACTGTTTTTT	CAWSEDSVNEKLFF
TRBV15	TRBJ1-6	TRBD1	.	TGTGCCACCAGCTCCCCCGGCCGAGACAGGGCGGATTCACCCCTCCACTTT	CATSSPGRDRADSPLHF
TRBV3-1/TRBV3-2	TRBJ2-7	TRBD1	.	TGTGCCAGCAGCCAAGTGCCGGGACAGAACTACGAGCAGTACTTC	CASSQVPGQNYEQYF
TRBV11-2	TRBJ2-5	.	.	TGTGCCAGCAGCCCCACCGGATTCCAAGAGACCCAGTACTTC	CASSPTGFQETQYF
TRBV5-1	TRBJ1-5	.	.	TGCGCCAGCAGCTTGGATGGGACAAACCAGCCCCAGCATTTT	CASSLDGTNQPQHF
TRBV28	TRBJ1-5	.	.	TGTGCCAGCAGTTTAAGGTTCCAGCCCCAGCATTTT	CASSLRFQPQHF
TRBV6-1	TRBJ2-7	TRBD1	.	TGTGCCAGCACCCCGCCGGGACAGGGTAACGAGCAGTACTTC	CASTPPGQGNEQYF
TRBV6-1	TRBJ1-4	.	.	TGTGCCAGCAGTGAAGCGGGGGGACGGAACAATGAAAAACTGTTTTTT	CASSEAGGRNNEKLFF
TRBV6-5	TRBJ2-5	TRBD2	few	TGTGCCAGCAGTTACTACACGGGAGGAGAAGAGACCCAGTACTTC	CASSYYTGGEETQYF
TRBV6-4	TRBJ2-1	TRBD2	few	TGTGCCAGCAGTCTAGCGGAGAACAATGAGCAGTTCTTC	CASSLAENNEQFF
TRBV24-1	TRBJ1-5	TRBD1	few	TGTGCCACCAGTGATGGAGGGGGCGCGGATCAGCCCCAGCATTTT	CATSDGGGADQPQHF
TRBV18	TRBJ1-1	TRBD1	.	TGTGCCAGCTCACGATCGACAGGGATGAACACTGAAGCTTTCTTT	CASSRSTGMNTEAFF
TRBV2	TRBJ2-7	TRBD2	.	TGTGCCAGGGGACTAGCGGGAGAAAGAAGTTCCGAGCAGTACTTC	CARGLAGERSSEQYF
TRBV19	TRBJ1-2	.	.	TGTGCCAGTAGTGTAAGCGGAGGGATTAACTATGGCTACACCTTC	CASSVSGGINYGYTF
TRBV24-1	TRBJ2-1	TRBD2	.	TGTGCCACCAGTGATGACACTAGCGGAGGGCGCAATGAGCAGTTCTTC	CATSDDTSGGRNEQFF
TRBV19	TRBJ2-1	TRBD2	.	TGTGCCAGTAGTATCTTGTCTAGCGGGGGGAATGAGCAGTTCTTC	CASSILSSGGNEQFF
TRBV7-2	TRBJ1-1	TRBD1	.	TGTGCCAGCAGCTTACCAGGGACAGGGCTGAACACTGAAGCTTTCTTT	CASSLPGTGLNTEAFF
TRBV28	TRBJ2-6	.	.	TGTGCCAGCACCCCGTCCGGCGGGAAAGGGGGTGGGGCCAACGTCCTGACTTTC	CASTPSGGKGGGANVLTF
TRBV27	TRBJ2-3	TRBD1	.	TGTGCCAGCAGTTTAAGGTGGGGACAGACCAGGAATACGCAGTATTTT	CASSLRWGQTRNTQYF
TRBV4-3	TRBJ2-1	TRBD2	.	TGCGCCAGCAGCCAAAAACAGCTAGCGGGAGGGTACAATGAGCAGTTCTTC	CASSQKQLAGGYNEQFF
TRBV28	TRBJ1-3	.	.	TGCGTAACACTGGGGGGGCCCGGAAACACCATATATTTT	CVTLGGPGNTIYF
TRBV28	TRBJ2-5	.	.	TGTGCCAGCAGTTTACCTCGGCGCGAAGAGACCCAGTACTTC	CASSLPRREETQYF
TRBV3-1/TRBV3-2	TRBJ1-3	.	.	TGTGCCAGCAGCCAAGATCTGGGCAGGGGAAACACCATATATTTT	CASSQDLGRGNTIYF
TRBV7-3	TRBJ2-5	.	.	TGTGCCAGCAGCTTAAATGCGAAAGAGACCCAGTACTTC	CASSLNAKETQYF
TRBV6-2/TRBV6-3	TRBJ1-5	TRBD1	.	TGTGCCAGCAGTTACCCTTCCGGGACAGGGGGCTATCAGCCCCAGCATTTT	CASSYPSGTGGYQPQHF
TRBV6-2/TRBV6-3	TRBJ2-1	TRBD2	.	TGTGCCAGCAGTCAGGGACTAGCGGGAACCTCCTACAATGAGCAGTTCTTC	CASSQGLAGTSYNEQFF
TRBV9	TRBJ2-3	.	few	TGTGCCAGCAGCGTAGGTCTGGGGGGCAGCACAGATACGCAGTATTTT	CASSVGLGGSTDTQYF
TRBV2	TRBJ2-5	TRBD1	.	TGTGCCAGCAGTGAAAGGAAGGTAGGGGGCCAGACCCAGTACTTC	CASSERKVGGQTQYF
TRBV18	TRBJ1-2	TRBD1	.	TGTGCCACCGGCGACAGGGTAGGCTACACCTTC	CATGDRVGYTF
TRBV25-1	TRBJ1-6	.	once	TGTGCCAGCAGCAGGACGCTCTCTAATTCACCCCTCCACTTT	CASSRTLSNSPLHF
TRBV30	TRBJ1-4	.	.	TGTGCCTGGAGTGAAGGGGATCGGAGACAAGAAAAACTGTTTTTT	CAWSEGDRRQEKLFF
TRBV28	TRBJ1-1	.	.	TGTGCCCTCTCAAGGGGCACTGAAGCTTTCTTT	CALSRGTEAFF
TRBV19	TRBJ2-3	.	.	TGTGCCAGTATGGGGGGACGGGCGACCACAGATACGCAGTATTTT	CASMGGRATTDTQYF
TRBV25-1	TRBJ2-3	TRBD2	.	TGTGCCAGCAGTGAGATTGCGGGGGCAGATACGCAGTATTTT	CASSEIAGADTQYF
TRBV6-6	TRBJ1-1	.	.	TGTGCCAGCAGTTACGAGAAGTACACTGAAGCTTTCTTT	CASSYEKYTEAFF
TRBV11-1	TRBJ2-7	.	.	TGTGCCAGCAGTTTCATGGGGAGCTACGAGCAGTACTTC	CASSFMGSYEQYF
TRBV5-4	TRBJ2-4	.	.	TGTGCCAGCAGCTTACAGGGCCCCACCAAAAACATTCAGTACTTC	CASSLQGPTKNIQYF
TRBV27	TRBJ2-1	.	.	TGTGCCAGCAGTACGCTAGAATTCCATGAGCAGTTCTTC	CASSTLEFHEQFF
TRBV5-1	TRBJ2-5	.	.	TGCGCCAGCAGCTTGATGACGGGAGCGCAAGAGACCCAGTACTTC	CASSLMTGAQETQYF
TRBV10-3	TRBJ1-5	.	.	TGTGCCATCAGTGGCAGGGCGGACCAGCCCCAGCATTTT	CAISGRADQPQHF
TRBV7-2	TRBJ2-5	.	.	TGTGCCAGCAGCCAGACCGGGGGACGCGGGGCCCAGTACTTC	CASSQTGGRGAQYF
TRBV2	TRBJ1-5	.	.	TGTGCCAGCAGAGGGGACCGGAGCAATCAGCCCCAGCATTTT	CASRGDRSNQPQHF
TRBV12-3/TRBV12-4	TRBJ1-1	.	once	TGTGCCAGCAGTTGGTTCAGTGAAGCTTTCTTT	CASSWFSEAFF
TRBV12-5	TRBJ2-2	.	.	TGTGCTAGTGGTTTGGTCATTGGGGACACCGGGGAGCTGTTTTTT	CASGLVIGDTGELFF
TRBV2	TRBJ1-6	TRBD1	.	TGTGCCAGCACCATAGGGACAGGGTCTATCGACCTCCACTTT	CASTIGTGSIDLHF
TRBV28	TRBJ1-4	.	.	TGTGCCAGCAGCTTTAGGGACGGAAGTAATGAAAAACTGTTTTTT	CASSFRDGSNEKLFF
TRBV30	TRBJ2-5	TRBD2	.	TGTGCCTGGGATGGACTAGCGGGAGAAGAGACCCAGTACTTC	CAWDGLAGEETQYF
TRBV6-6	TRBJ2-5	TRBD1	.	TGTGCCAGCAGTCCAAGGACAGGCAGGGAGACCCAGTACTTC	CASSPRTGRETQYF